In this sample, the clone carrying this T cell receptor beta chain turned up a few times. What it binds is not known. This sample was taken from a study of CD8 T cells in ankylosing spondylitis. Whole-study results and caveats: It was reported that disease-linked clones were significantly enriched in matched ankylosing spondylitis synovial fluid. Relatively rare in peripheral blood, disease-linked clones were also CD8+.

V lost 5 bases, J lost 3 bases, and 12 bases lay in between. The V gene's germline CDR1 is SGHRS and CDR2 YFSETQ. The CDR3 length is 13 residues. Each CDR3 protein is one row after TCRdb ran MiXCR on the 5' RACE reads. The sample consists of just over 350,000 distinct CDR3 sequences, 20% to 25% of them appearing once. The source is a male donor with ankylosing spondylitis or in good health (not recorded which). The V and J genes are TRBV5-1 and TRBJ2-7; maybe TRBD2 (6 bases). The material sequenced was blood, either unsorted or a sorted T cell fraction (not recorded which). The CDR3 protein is CASRREADYEQYF. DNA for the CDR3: TGCGCCAGCAGGAGGGAGGCGGACTACGAGCAGTACTTC. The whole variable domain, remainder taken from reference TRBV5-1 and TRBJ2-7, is KAGVTQTPRYLIKTRGQQVTLSCSPISGHRSVSWYQQTPGQGLQFLFEYFSETQRNKGNFPGRFSGRQFSNSRSEMNVSTLELGDSALYLCASRREADYEQYFGPGTRLTVT.